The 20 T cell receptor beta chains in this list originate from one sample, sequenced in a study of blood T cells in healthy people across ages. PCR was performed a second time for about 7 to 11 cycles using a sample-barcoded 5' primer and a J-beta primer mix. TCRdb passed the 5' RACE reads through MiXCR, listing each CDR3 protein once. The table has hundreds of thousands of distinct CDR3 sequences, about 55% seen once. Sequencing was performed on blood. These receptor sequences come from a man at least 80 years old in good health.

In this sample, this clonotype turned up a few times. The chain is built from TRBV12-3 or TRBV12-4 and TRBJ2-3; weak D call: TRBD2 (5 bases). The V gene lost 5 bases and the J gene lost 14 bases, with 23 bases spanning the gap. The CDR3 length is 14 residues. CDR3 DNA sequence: TGTGCCAGCAGTCCCCCGGGATTACCGATATACGCGTATTTT. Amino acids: CASSPPGLPIYAYF.

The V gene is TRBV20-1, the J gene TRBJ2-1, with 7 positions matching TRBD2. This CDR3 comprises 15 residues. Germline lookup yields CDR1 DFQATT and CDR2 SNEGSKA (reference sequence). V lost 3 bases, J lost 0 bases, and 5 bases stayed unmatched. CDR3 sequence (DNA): TGCAGTGCTAGCAGAGGCGGGGGCTCCTACAATGAGCAGTTCTTC. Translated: CSASRGGGSYNEQFF.

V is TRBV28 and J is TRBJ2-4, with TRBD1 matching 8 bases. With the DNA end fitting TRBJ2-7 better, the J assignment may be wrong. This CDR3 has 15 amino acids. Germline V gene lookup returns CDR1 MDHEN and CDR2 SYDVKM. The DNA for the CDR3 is TGTGCCAGCAGTTTTAATGGACAGGGAGGCGACGAGCAGTACTTC. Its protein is CASSFNGQGGDEQYF.

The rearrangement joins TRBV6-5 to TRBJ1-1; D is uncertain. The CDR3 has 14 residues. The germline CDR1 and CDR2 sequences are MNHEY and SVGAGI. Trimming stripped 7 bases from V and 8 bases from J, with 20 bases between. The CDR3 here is CASTRAGPGSEAFF. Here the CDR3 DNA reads TGTGCCAGCACACGAGCTGGGCCGGGGTCGGAAGCTTTCTTT.

Here the CDR3 reads CSASDRGEQFF. The CDR3, as DNA: TGCAGTGCTTCAGACAGGGGTGAGCAGTTCTTC. The chain has TRBV20-1 and TRBJ2-1; 8 nucleotides match TRBD1. V lost 5 bases to trimming and J lost 9 bases; unmatched junction nucleotides: 3. The CDR3 consists of 11 residues. Germline V lookup: CDR1 DFQATT, CDR2 SNEGSKA (reference sequence).

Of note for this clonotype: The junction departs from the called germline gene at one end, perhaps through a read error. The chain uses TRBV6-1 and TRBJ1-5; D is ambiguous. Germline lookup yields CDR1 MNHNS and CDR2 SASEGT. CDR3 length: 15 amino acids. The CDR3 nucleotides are TGTGCCAGCAGTGAACAGGAGGGTCGCAATCAGCCCCGGCATTTT. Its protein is CASSEQEGRNQPRHF.

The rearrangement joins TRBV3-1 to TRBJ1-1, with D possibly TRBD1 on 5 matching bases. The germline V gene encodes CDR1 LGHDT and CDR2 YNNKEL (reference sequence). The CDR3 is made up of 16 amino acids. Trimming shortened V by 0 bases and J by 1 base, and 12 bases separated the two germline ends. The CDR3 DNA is TGTGCCAGCAGCCAAGAAGGCCGGGGACGGAACACTGAAGCTTTCTTT. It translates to CASSQEGRGRNTEAFF.

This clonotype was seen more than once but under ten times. The CDR3 sequence is CASSLAKRRDNEQFF. In DNA form, the CDR3 reads TGCGCCAGCAGCTTGGCAAAACGACGGGACAATGAGCAGTTCTTC. The V and J genes are TRBV5-1 and TRBJ2-1, with D unresolved. Germline V lookup: CDR1 SGHRS, CDR2 YFSETQ. The CDR3 has 15 amino acids. V was shortened by 0 bases and J by 5 bases, with 12 bases between the two germline ends.

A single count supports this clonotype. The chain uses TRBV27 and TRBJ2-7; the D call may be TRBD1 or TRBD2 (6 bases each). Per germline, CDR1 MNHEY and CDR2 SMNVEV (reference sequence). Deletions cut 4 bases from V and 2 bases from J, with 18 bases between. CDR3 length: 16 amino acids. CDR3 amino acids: CASSSPRGRQTYEQYF. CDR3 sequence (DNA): TGTGCCAGCAGTTCCCCCCGGGGGCGCCAAACCTACGAGCAGTACTTC.

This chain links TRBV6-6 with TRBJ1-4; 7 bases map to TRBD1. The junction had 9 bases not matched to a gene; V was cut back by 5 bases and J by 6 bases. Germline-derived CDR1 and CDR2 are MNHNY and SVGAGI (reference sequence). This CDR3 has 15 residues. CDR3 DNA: TGTGCCAGCAGTCTCCCTAGAACAGGGGATGAAAAACTGTTTTTT. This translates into CASSLPRTGDEKLFF.

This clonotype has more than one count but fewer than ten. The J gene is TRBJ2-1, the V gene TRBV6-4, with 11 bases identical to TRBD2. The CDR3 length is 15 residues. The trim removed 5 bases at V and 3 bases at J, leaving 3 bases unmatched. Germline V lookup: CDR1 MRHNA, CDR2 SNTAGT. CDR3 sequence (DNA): TGTGCCAGCAGTCATCTAGCGGGGGGCTACAATGAGCAGTTCTTC. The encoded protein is CASSHLAGGYNEQFF.

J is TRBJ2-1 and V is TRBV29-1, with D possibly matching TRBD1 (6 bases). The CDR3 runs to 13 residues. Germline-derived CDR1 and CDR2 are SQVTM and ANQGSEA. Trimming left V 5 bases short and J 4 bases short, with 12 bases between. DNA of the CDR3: TGCAGCGTTAAAACAGGGCTGTACAATGAGCAGTTCTTC. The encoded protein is CSVKTGLYNEQFF.

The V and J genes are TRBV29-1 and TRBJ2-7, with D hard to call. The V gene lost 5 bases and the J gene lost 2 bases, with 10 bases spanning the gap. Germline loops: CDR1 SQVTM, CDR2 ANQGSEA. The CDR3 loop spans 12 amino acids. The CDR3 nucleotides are TGCAGCGTTAGAAGGAGCACCTACGAGCAGTACTTC. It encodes CSVRRSTYEQYF.

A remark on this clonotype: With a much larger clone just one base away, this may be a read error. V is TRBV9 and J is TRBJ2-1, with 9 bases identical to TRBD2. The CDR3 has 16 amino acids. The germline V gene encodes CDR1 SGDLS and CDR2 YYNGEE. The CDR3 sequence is CAGSLSGSASYNEQFF. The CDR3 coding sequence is TGTGCCGGCAGCCTTAGCGGGAGTGCGTCCTACAATGAGCAGTTCTTC.

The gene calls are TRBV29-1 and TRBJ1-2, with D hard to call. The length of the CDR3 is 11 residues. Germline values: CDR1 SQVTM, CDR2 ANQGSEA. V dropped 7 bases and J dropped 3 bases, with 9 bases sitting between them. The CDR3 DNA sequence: TGCAGCGATGACGGGCACTATGGCTACACCTTC. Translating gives CSDDGHYGYTF. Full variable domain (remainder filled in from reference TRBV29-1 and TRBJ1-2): SAVISQKPSRDICQRGTSLTIQCQVDSQVTMMFWYRQQPGQSLTLIATANQGSEATYESGFVIDKFPISRPNLTFSTLTVSNMSPEDSSIYLCSDDGHYGYTFGSGTRLTVV.

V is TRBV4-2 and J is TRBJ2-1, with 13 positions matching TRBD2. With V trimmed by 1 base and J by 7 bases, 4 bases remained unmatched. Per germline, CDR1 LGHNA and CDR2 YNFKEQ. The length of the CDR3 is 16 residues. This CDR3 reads CASSQVRLAGGNEQFF. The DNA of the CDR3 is TGTGCCAGCAGCCAAGTTCGACTAGCGGGGGGTAATGAGCAGTTCTTC.

CDR3 nucleotides: TGTGCCAGCAGTTCCAGGGTCGACTATGGCTACACCTTC. This gives the protein CASSSRVDYGYTF. This rearrangement joins TRBV28 to TRBJ1-2; a weak D match, TRBD1 (5 bases). The CDR3 runs to 13 residues. V shed 4 bases and J shed 3 bases, with 9 bases lying between them. Germline V gene lookup returns CDR1 MDHEN and CDR2 SYDVKM.

As DNA, the CDR3 is TGCAGCGTTACCGGGACAGGGAGAGGCACTGAAGCTTTCTTT. As protein: CSVTGTGRGTEAFF. J is TRBJ1-1 and V is TRBV29-1; 9 nucleotides line up with TRBD1. CDR1 SQVTM and CDR2 ANQGSEA come from the germline V gene. The CDR3 has 14 amino acids. V gave up 5 bases and J gave up 4 bases; unmatched junction bases: 8.

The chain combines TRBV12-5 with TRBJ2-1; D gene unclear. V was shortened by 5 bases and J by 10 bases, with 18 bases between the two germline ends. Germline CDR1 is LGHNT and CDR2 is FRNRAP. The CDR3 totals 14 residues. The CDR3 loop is CASGPPGLGIEQFF. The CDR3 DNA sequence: TGTGCTAGTGGTCCCCCAGGCCTAGGTATCGAGCAGTTCTTC.

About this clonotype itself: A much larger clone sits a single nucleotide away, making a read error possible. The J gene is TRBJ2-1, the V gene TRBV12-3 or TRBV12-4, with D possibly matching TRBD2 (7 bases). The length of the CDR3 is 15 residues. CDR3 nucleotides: TGTGCCAGCAGCCTGTTAGGGGGAGGGTACAAGGAGCAGTTCTTC. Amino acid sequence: CASSLLGGGYKEQFF.